This T cell receptor beta chain originates from a study of metastatic and nonmetastatic thyroid tumors. Study conclusions and caveats: Significantly greater TCR beta diversity was reportedly found in malignant thyroid tumors than in benign nodules (in blood and tumor).

CDR1 and CDR2 (germline): MDHEN, SYDVKM. The CDR3 runs to 16 residues. The V and J ends lost 5 bases and 3 bases respectively, with 19 bases between them. Thyroid surgery was performed in patients who had received no treatment beforehand. This clone occurred many times. Antigen unknown. This specimen includes other DNA sequences encoding the same CDR3. TCRdb re-analyzed the PCR reads using MiXCR. The sample holds just under 20,000 clones, 35% to 40% seen once. The chain couples TRBV28 to TRBJ1-1; D call uncertain. This clonotype was sampled from a female donor with papillary thyroid cancer or a benign thyroid nodule (not recorded which). Some clones in this sample may be carry-over from other donors' samples. The source material was tumor tissue. CDR3 sequence (DNA): TGTGCCAGCAGTCTCCCTCCAGAGGGTAGGTACACTGAAGCTTTCTTT. It encodes CASSLPPEGRYTEAFF. Variable domain in full (rest from reference TRBV28 and TRBJ1-1): DVKVTQSSRYLVKRTGEKVFLECVQDMDHENMFWYRQDPGLGLRLIYFSYDVKMKEKGDIPEGYSVSREKKERFSLILESASTNQTSMYLCASSLPPEGRYTEAFFGQGTRLTVV.